Listed below are T cell receptor beta chains from one sample, sequenced in a study of blood T cells in healthy people across ages. One entry per CDR3 protein results from TCRdb running MiXCR on the 5' RACE reads. The table records 1.5 million to 2 million distinct CDR3 sequences, just under 50% of them present only once. Sequenced input: blood. The origin of the receptors is a woman aged 40 to 55 in good health. Both conserved end residues are part of each CDR3. D genes are given only for firm matches. Part of the rows lack a size; the others show once, few, many or a class for expanded clones.

j_gene	abundance	d_gene	v_gene	CDR3aa	CDR3nt
TRBJ1-1	.	.	TRBV27	CASSTVDLADEAFF	TGTGCCAGCAGTACCGTGGACCTGGCGGATGAAGCTTTCTTT
TRBJ2-6	.	.	TRBV5-1	CASSLDQINVLTF	TGCGCCAGCAGCTTGGATCAGATCAACGTCCTGACTTTC
TRBJ2-3	.	TRBD2	TRBV6-1	CASTRTSGGFTDTQYF	TGTGCCAGCACCAGGACTAGCGGGGGGTTCACAGATACGCAGTATTTT
TRBJ2-7	.	TRBD1	TRBV28	CASRPRLGTEPKKSYEQYF	TGTGCCAGCAGGCCTCGGTTAGGGACAGAACCGAAGAAATCCTACGAGCAGTACTTC
TRBJ1-5	.	.	TRBV6-5	CASSYEWNQPQHF	TGTGCCAGCAGTTACGAGTGGAATCAGCCCCAGCATTTT
TRBJ2-5	.	TRBD1	TRBV27	CASSSRRDRTIETQYF	TGTGCCAGCAGTTCTCGCCGGGACAGGACGATCGAGACCCAGTACTTC
TRBJ2-7	.	.	TRBV12-3/TRBV12-4	CASSVDFAPSYEQYF	TGTGCCAGCAGTGTGGACTTTGCTCCTTCCTACGAGCAGTACTTC
TRBJ1-2	.	.	TRBV12-3/TRBV12-4	CASRTSGGANYGYTF	TGTGCCAGCAGGACGTCGGGCGGTGCTAACTATGGCTACACCTTC
TRBJ2-3	.	TRBD2	TRBV20-1	CSARAAGDASAQYF	TGCAGTGCTAGAGCAGCGGGGGATGCCAGTGCGCAGTATTTT
TRBJ2-4	.	TRBD2	TRBV3-1	CASSPHPLWTRAKNIQYF	TGTGCCAGCAGCCCCCACCCCCTCTGGACTAGAGCCAAAAACATTCAGTACTTC
TRBJ2-1	.	TRBD1	TRBV27	CASNWDSPSSYNEQFF	TGTGCCAGCAATTGGGACAGCCCGAGCTCCTACAATGAGCAGTTCTTC
TRBJ2-1	.	.	TRBV27	CASSPRQAWNEQFF	TGTGCCAGCAGTCCCCGACAGGCTTGGAATGAGCAGTTCTTC
TRBJ2-1	.	TRBD2	TRBV20-1	CSAPGLAGAFNEQFF	TGCAGTGCCCCTGGACTAGCGGGGGCTTTCAATGAGCAGTTCTTC
TRBJ2-1	few	.	TRBV27	CASGSVGLTIHEQFF	TGTGCCAGCGGAAGCGTGGGGCTTACTATCCATGAGCAGTTCTTC
TRBJ2-5	.	TRBD2	TRBV7-8	CASSPGLAGVQETQYF	TGTGCCAGCAGTCCCGGACTAGCGGGGGTCCAAGAGACCCAGTACTTC
TRBJ1-5	.	.	TRBV27	CATSRGGLENQPQHF	TGTGCCACCTCTCGCGGGGGATTGGAGAATCAGCCCCAGCATTTT
TRBJ2-5	.	.	TRBV20-1	CSASRGDLASQYF	TGCAGTGCTAGTAGGGGGGATTTAGCATCCCAGTACTTC
TRBJ2-7	.	TRBD2	TRBV29-1	CSVETSGPTCNEQYF	TGCAGCGTTGAGACTAGCGGACCTACCTGCAATGAGCAGTACTTC
TRBJ2-1	.	TRBD2	TRBV11-2	CASSSMTLAGAEQFF	TGTGCCAGCAGCTCGATGACCCTAGCGGGCGCTGAGCAGTTCTTC
TRBJ2-5	.	TRBD2	TRBV7-2	CASSLIPGGGYQETQYF	TGTGCCAGCAGCTTAATCCCCGGGGGGGGGTACCAAGAGACCCAGTACTTC
TRBJ1-5	.	TRBD1	TRBV12-3/TRBV12-4	CASSTGTGYAQGDQPQHF	TGTGCCAGCAGTACCGGGACAGGGTATGCCCAGGGAGATCAGCCCCAGCATTTT
TRBJ1-2	.	TRBD1	TRBV6-5	CASSYSVQGVTYGYTF	TGTGCCAGCAGTTACTCCGTCCAGGGGGTGACGTATGGCTACACCTTC
TRBJ2-7	.	TRBD2	TRBV7-2	CASSLGASGVSYEQYF	TGTGCCAGCAGCTTAGGTGCTAGCGGGGTCTCCTACGAGCAGTACTTC
TRBJ2-7	few	.	TRBV21-1	CASSKAGPYEQYF	TGTGCCAGCAGCAAAGCGGGTCCCTACGAGCAGTACTTC
TRBJ2-5	.	.	TRBV6-2/TRBV6-3	CASLGLVTETQYF	TGTGCCAGCTTAGGGTTGGTAACGGAGACCCAGTACTTC
TRBJ2-1	.	TRBD2	TRBV11-1	CASSKSSGDFNEQFF	TGTGCCAGCAGCAAGTCTAGCGGGGACTTCAATGAGCAGTTCTTC
TRBJ2-3	.	.	TRBV4-3	CASSQDRSLGDTQYF	TGCGCCAGCAGCCAAGATCGGTCTTTGGGAGATACGCAGTATTTT
TRBJ2-7	few	TRBD1	TRBV4-3	CASSQDTTGGLNSEQYF	TGCGCCAGCAGCCAAGATACGACAGGGGGCCTTAACTCCGAGCAGTACTTC
TRBJ2-7	few	.	TRBV5-1	CASSPHDYCSYEQYF	TGCGCCAGCAGCCCCCACGACTACTGCTCCTACGAGCAGTACTTC
TRBJ2-7	.	.	TRBV20-1	CSATSDSYEQYF	TGCAGTGCCACGAGCGACTCCTACGAGCAGTACTTC
TRBJ1-1	.	.	TRBV5-6	CASSLGGGRANTEAFF	TGTGCCAGCAGCTTGGGGGGGGGCAGGGCGAACACTGAAGCTTTCTTT
TRBJ2-5	.	.	TRBV7-2	CASSVLGVKTQYF	TGTGCCAGCAGCGTACTGGGGGTGAAGACCCAGTACTTC
TRBJ2-2	.	.	TRBV9	CASREGQNTGELFF	TGTGCCAGCAGAGAAGGGCAGAACACCGGGGAGCTGTTTTTT
TRBJ2-7	many	TRBD1	TRBV7-6	CASSGNRGDEQYF	TGTGCCAGCAGCGGGAACAGGGGAGACGAGCAGTACTTC
TRBJ2-5	.	.	TRBV7-2	CASSLVLQGAQYF	TGTGCCAGCAGCTTAGTACTGCAAGGGGCCCAGTACTTC
TRBJ2-5	.	.	TRBV20-1	CSATQFEQYF	TGCAGTGCTACTCAATTTGAGCAGTACTTC
TRBJ2-5	few	TRBD2	TRBV5-1	CASDLAGFKETQYF	TGCGCCAGCGACCTAGCGGGGTTTAAAGAGACCCAGTACTTC
TRBJ2-5	.	.	TRBV20-1	CSAGVGETQYF	TGCAGTGCTGGAGTGGGTGAGACCCAGTACTTC
TRBJ2-4	.	.	TRBV27	CASSPLKGGGSLAKNIQYF	TGTGCCAGCAGTCCTTTGAAGGGAGGGGGATCCCTAGCCAAAAACATTCAGTACTTC
TRBJ2-5	many	.	TRBV5-1	CASSLEDYQETQYF	TGCGCCAGCAGCTTGGAAGACTATCAAGAGACCCAGTACTTC
TRBJ1-2	.	.	TRBV12-3/TRBV12-4	CASSSDGRGGYGYTF	TGTGCCAGCAGTTCCGACGGCAGGGGAGGCTATGGCTACACCTTC
TRBJ2-4	.	.	TRBV24-1	CATSDSLSVAKNIQYF	TGTGCCACCAGTGACTCCCTCAGCGTAGCCAAAAACATTCAGTACTTC
TRBJ2-1	.	.	TRBV4-3	CASSQEYRASARDEQFF	TGCGCCAGCAGCCAGGAGTACAGGGCTTCAGCTCGGGACGAGCAGTTCTTC
TRBJ1-2	.	.	TRBV7-9	CASSFAGGTEANYGYTF	TGTGCCAGCAGCTTTGCGGGGGGAACAGAAGCTAACTATGGCTACACCTTC
TRBJ2-7	.	.	TRBV5-5	CASSLQDARSYEQYF	TGTGCCAGCAGCTTGCAGGACGCGAGGTCCTACGAGCAGTACTTC
TRBJ1-2	.	.	TRBV20-1	CSAPENYGYTF	TGCAGTGCTCCCGAGAACTATGGCTACACCTTC
TRBJ2-5	.	TRBD2	TRBV3-1	CASIQRGAQETQYF	TGTGCCAGCATCCAGCGGGGGGCACAAGAGACCCAGTACTTC
TRBJ2-1	.	.	TRBV6-5	CASRRGSNNEQFF	TGTGCCAGTCGACGGGGGTCAAACAATGAGCAGTTCTTC
TRBJ2-1	.	.	TRBV7-2	CASSLATRGPYNGQFF	TGTGCCAGCAGCTTAGCGACGCGGGGGCCTTACAATGGGCAGTTCTTC
TRBJ1-2	.	TRBD1	TRBV3-1	CASSLSGTGVIGYTF	TGTGCCAGCAGCCTCTCCGGGACAGGCGTTATTGGCTACACCTTC
TRBJ1-2	.	.	TRBV20-1	CSARPQYGGHIYGYTF	TGCAGTGCTAGGCCCCAGTATGGGGGGCATATCTATGGCTACACCTTC
TRBJ2-7	few	.	TRBV14	CASSKRGVYEQYF	TGTGCCAGCAGCAAGAGGGGGGTCTACGAGCAGTACTTC